Presented here are 21 T cell receptor beta chains from one specimen sequenced in a study of shared clonotypes between healthy human individuals. Assay: immunoSEQ multiplex PCR; the TCRdb copy retains only in-frame clones and omits some. Of roughly 770,000 clones in the sample, about 96% were seen once. CD45RO negativity and positive selection for CCR7 defined naive CD8 cells, a population that excluded terminally differentiated effector memory CD45RA+ cells. The sample taken for sequencing was naive CD8+ T cells sorted from blood. These receptors all come from a man aged 30-40 years in good health.

The J gene is TRBJ2-7, the V gene TRBV6-1; D uncertain. Germline assignment: CDR1 MNHNS and CDR2 SASEGT. The CDR3 contains 11 residues. Trimming took 7 bases from V and 6 from J, leaving 10 bases between them. The CDR3 spells CASTQKSEQYF. In DNA form, the CDR3 reads TGTGCCAGCACTCAGAAAAGCGAGCAGTACTTC.

The chain's CDR3 is CASRGAGNYEQYF. In DNA, the CDR3 is TGTGCCAGCAGGGGGGCAGGGAACTACGAGCAGTACTTC. The chain has TRBV6-6 and TRBJ2-7, with TRBD1 as a possible D gene (6 bases). The CDR3 consists of 13 residues. Germline loops: CDR1 MNHNY, CDR2 SVGAGI (reference sequence). Trimming left V 6 bases short and J 3 bases short, with 12 bases between.

V usage is TRBV27 and J usage is TRBJ2-7; 7 bases are shared with TRBD2. Germline CDR1 reads MNHEY; CDR2 reads SMNVEV (reference sequence). The length of the CDR3 is 16 residues. J gave up 2 bases and V 6 bases, and 13 bases lay outside the gene matches. CDR3 in DNA: TGTGCCAGCAGAGATCTAGCGGAGCCCCTCCCCTACGAGCAGTACTTC. Translating gives CASRDLAEPLPYEQYF.

The chain employs TRBV2 and TRBJ2-7; TRBD2 matches 9 bases. The CDR3 has 21 residues. Germline CDR1 reads SNHLY; CDR2 reads FYNNEI. Trimming cost V 3 bases and J 4 bases; bases outside gene matches: 25. The CDR3 DNA is TGTGCCAGCAGTGAGCCTTTCCGTTTCGGGGTAGCGGGAGATTCGGGGTACGAGCAGTACTTC. It encodes CASSEPFRFGVAGDSGYEQYF.

V usage is TRBV7-9 and J usage is TRBJ2-5; TRBD1 aligns across 8 bases. There are 14 residues in the CDR3. Germline V gene lookup returns CDR1 SEHNR and CDR2 FQNEAQ (reference sequence). V lost 5 bases to trimming and J lost 1 base; unmatched junction nucleotides: 3. The DNA for the CDR3 is TGTGCCAGCAGCGCGACAGGGGTCCAAGAGACCCAGTACTTC. Translation: CASSATGVQETQYF.

V and J are TRBV4-1 and TRBJ2-3; a weak D match, TRBD1 (6 bases). Germline V CDR1 and CDR2: MGHRA, YSYEKL. The CDR3 extends over 14 amino acids. Trimming pared 2 bases from V and 5 bases from J, leaving 11 bases between. The CDR3 region is CASSQNREQDTQYF. The CDR3 bases are TGCGCCAGCAGCCAAAACAGGGAACAAGATACGCAGTATTTT.

To note about this clone: The sample contains more than one DNA sequence encoding this CDR3. This chain joins TRBV5-1 and TRBJ2-1; 9 nucleotides align to TRBD1. The CDR3 sequence is 16 residues long. Germline lookup yields CDR1 SGHRS and CDR2 YFSETQ. The ends lost 3 bases at V and 0 bases at J; junction bases unmatched: 4. CDR3 nucleotides: TGCGCCAGCAGCTCTGGGACAGGGAGCTCCTACAATGAGCAGTTCTTC. This encodes CASSSGTGSSYNEQFF.

The chain combines TRBV28 with TRBJ2-1; TRBD2 matches at 9 bases. This CDR3 has 14 amino acids. The germline V gene encodes CDR1 MDHEN and CDR2 SYDVKM. Trimming at V came to 3 bases and at J to 6 bases, leaving 3 bases not matched to a gene. CDR3 nucleotides: TGTGCCAGCAGTTTTTGGCGGGAGGGCAATGAGCAGTTCTTC. Its translation: CASSFWREGNEQFF.

V is TRBV12-5 and J is TRBJ2-3, with 9 bases aligning to TRBD2. The CDR3 runs to 17 residues. CDR1 is LGHNT and CDR2 is FRNRAP in the germline V gene. The junction had 7 bases not matched to a gene; V was cut back by 2 bases and J by 1 base. The CDR3 spells CASGLPPTSGCTDTQYF. CDR3 nucleotides: TGTGCTAGTGGTTTGCCTCCGACTAGCGGTTGCACAGATACGCAGTATTTT.

The chain carries TRBV13 and TRBJ2-3, with D perhaps TRBD1 or TRBD2 (6 bases each). V was cut by 2 bases and J by 4 bases, with 13 bases left in between. Germline V gene sequence: CDR1 PRHDT, CDR2 FYEKMQ (reference sequence). There are 15 residues in the CDR3. The CDR3 sequence is CASSLQQGGPDTQYF. The CDR3 DNA reads TGTGCCAGCAGCTTACAACAGGGAGGCCCAGATACGCAGTATTTT. The whole variable domain, filled in from reference TRBV13 and TRBJ2-3, reads AAGVIQSPRHLIKEKRETATLKCYPIPRHDTVYWYQQGPGQDPQFLISFYEKMQSDKGSIPDRFSAQQFSDYHSELNMSSLELGDSALYFCASSLQQGGPDTQYFGPGTRLTVL.

The CDR3, as DNA: TGTGCCAGCAGTTTAGGCGCAGGCACTAGCACAGATACGCAGTATTTT. It is translated as CASSLGAGTSTDTQYF. This chain uses TRBV27 with TRBJ2-3, with unresolved D. Trimming stripped 2 bases from V and 0 bases from J, with 12 bases between. The germline V gene has CDR1 MNHEY and CDR2 SMNVEV (reference sequence). This CDR3 comprises 16 residues.

This clone is a singleton in its sample. CDR3 sequence: CASRLTTGAEQYF. DNA of the CDR3: TGTGCCAGCAGACTTACCACAGGGGCCGAGCAGTACTTC. The rearrangement links TRBV27 to TRBJ2-7, with TRBD1 matching 7 bases. The CDR3 runs 13 residues. The germline V gene encodes CDR1 MNHEY and CDR2 SMNVEV (reference sequence). V lost 6 bases, J lost 6 bases, and 8 bases stayed unmatched.

This clone is a singleton in its sample. J is TRBJ2-1 and V is TRBV11-2; D possibly corresponds to TRBD2 (6 bases). V was trimmed by 1 base and J by 13 bases, leaving 11 bases between them. From germline, CDR1 is SGHAT and CDR2 FQNNGV. CDR3 length: 12 amino acids. DNA of the CDR3: TGTGCCAGCAGCTTAGCGGGGGAGTCCCAGTTCTTC. Protein product: CASSLAGESQFF.

The V call is TRBV7-7, the J call TRBJ2-3; 7 bases fit TRBD1. V was clipped by 5 bases and J by 2 bases; unmatched bases: 13. Germline CDR1 reads SSHAT; CDR2 reads FNYEAQ (reference sequence). The CDR3 contains 17 residues. The CDR3 nucleotides are TGTGCCAGCAGCCCTGGGGTCGCAGGGGGACCCACAGATACGCAGTATTTT. This encodes CASSPGVAGGPTDTQYF. The variable domain in full, completed from reference TRBV7-7 and TRBJ2-3, reads GAGVSQSPRYKVTKRGQDVTLRCDPISSHATLYWYQQALGQGPEFLTYFNYEAQPDKSGLPSDRFSAERPEGSISTLTIQRTEQRDSAMYRCASSPGVAGGPTDTQYFGPGTRLTVL.

The rearrangement uses TRBV6-1 and TRBJ2-3; 10 nucleotides match TRBD1. From germline, CDR1 is MNHNS and CDR2 SASEGT. The CDR3 has 16 residues. V lost 2 bases to trimming and J lost 4 bases; unmatched junction nucleotides: 6. CDR3 in DNA: TGTGCCAGCAGTGAATCCGGGACAGGGGTGGCAGATACGCAGTATTTT. It specifies CASSESGTGVADTQYF.

The chain joins TRBV6-5 to TRBJ2-2, with 12 positions matching TRBD2. In germline, CDR1 is MNHEY, CDR2 SVGAGI. V lost 6 bases to trimming and J lost 7 bases; unmatched junction nucleotides: 3. This CDR3 has 14 residues. Here the CDR3 reads CASSATSGGGELFF. The CDR3 nucleotides are TGTGCCAGCAGCGCGACTAGCGGGGGCGGGGAGCTGTTTTTT.

The chain links TRBV6-1 to TRBJ2-7, with 8 bases matching TRBD1. This CDR3 contains 14 residues. Trimming at V came to 6 bases and at J to 7 bases, leaving 11 bases not matched to a gene. The germline V gene encodes CDR1 MNHNS and CDR2 SASEGT. CDR3 region: CASSPRTGSGEQYF. CDR3 nucleotides: TGTGCCAGCAGCCCCAGGACAGGGTCCGGAGAGCAGTACTTC.

This chain connects TRBV11-2 to TRBJ1-1; D gene unclear. There are 15 residues in the CDR3. With 5 bases removed from V and 3 bases from J, the gap between germline ends came to 16 bases. Germline CDR1 SGHAT, CDR2 FQNNGV. The CDR3 protein is CASSAWPINYTEAFF. DNA for the CDR3: TGTGCCAGCAGCGCCTGGCCTATCAATTACACTGAAGCTTTCTTT.

The gene calls are TRBV5-6 and TRBJ1-1, with no clear D. CDR3 size: 12 residues. V was cut by 0 bases and J by 3 bases, with 3 bases left in between. Looked up from germline, CDR1 is SGHDT and CDR2 is YYEEEE. CDR3 loop: CASSLEYTEAFF. The CDR3 region has the DNA TGTGCCAGCAGCTTGGAGTACACTGAAGCTTTCTTT.

In DNA form, the CDR3 reads TGTGCCAGCACTCTGGAGGAGGGACCTGAAGCTTTCTTT. Its protein is CASTLEEGPEAFF. V usage is TRBV5-6 and J usage is TRBJ1-1, with a weak D call TRBD1 (5 bases). V was cut by 6 bases and J by 6 bases, with 15 bases left in between. CDR1 is SGHDT and CDR2 is YYEEEE in the germline V gene. The CDR3 totals 13 residues.

CDR3 DNA sequence: TGTGCCAGCAGCTTGCGTTCGGGCGGCAATCAGCCCCAGCATTTT. Amino acid sequence: CASSLRSGGNQPQHF. This chain uses TRBV5-5 with TRBJ1-5, with unresolved D. The CDR3 covers 15 residues. The V gene's germline CDR1 is SGHKS and CDR2 YYEKEE (reference sequence). V lost 1 base, J lost 2 bases, and 10 bases lay in between. Full variable domain (rest looked up from reference TRBV5-5 and TRBJ1-5): DAGVTQSPTHLIKTRGQQVTLRCSPISGHKSVSWYQQVLGQGPQFIFQYYEKEERGRGNFPDRFSARQFPNYSSELNVNALLLGDSALYLCASSLRSGGNQPQHFGDGTRLSIL.